A single sample is the source of the 17 T cell receptor beta chains below, sequenced in a study of Graves' ophthalmopathy and Graves' hyperthyroidism. Amplification of the TCR beta CDR3 regions used RNA transcripts (as template). The first round was an RT-PCR with HTBI primers, and the second round was a multiplex PCR. TCRdb re-analysed the multiplex PCR reads in MiXCR, keeping a single row per CDR3 protein. In the table there are under 350,000 distinct CDR3 sequences, roughly 16% of which are singletons. The sample consisted of peripheral blood. These receptor sequences come from an adult man with Graves' ophthalmopathy.

In its sample, this clonotype was seen many times. The rearrangement joins TRBV11-2 to TRBJ2-7; 7 bases match TRBD2. From germline, CDR1 is SGHAT and CDR2 FQNNGV. The CDR3 runs 16 residues. Trimming at V came to 4 bases and at J to 0 bases, leaving 9 bases not matched to a gene. The CDR3 DNA reads as TGTGCCAGCAGCTCTCCGGGACTAAAAGTCTCCTACGAGCAGTACTTC. This sequence encodes CASSSPGLKVSYEQYF.

At least ten counts were recorded for this clonotype. The chain carries TRBV6-5 and TRBJ1-1; D gene ambiguous. Per germline, CDR1 MNHEY and CDR2 SVGAGI. V shed 2 bases and J shed 1 base, with 5 bases lying between them. The CDR3 totals 13 residues. CDR3 region: CASSYRQNTEAFF. For the CDR3, the DNA is TGTGCCAGCAGTTACCGTCAGAACACTGAAGCTTTCTTT.

This clonotype was seen at least ten times. This chain links TRBV6-1 with TRBJ2-5, with D maybe TRBD2 (6 bases). V dropped 6 bases and J dropped 0 bases, with 17 bases sitting between them. The CDR3 is made up of 16 amino acids. Germline V lookup: CDR1 MNHNS, CDR2 SASEGT. The CDR3 region is CASRVLAGPYQETQYF. The CDR3 bases are TGTGCCAGCAGGGTCCTGGCGGGGCCGTACCAAGAGACCCAGTACTTC.

This clonotype showed up many times. The chain carries TRBV14 and TRBJ2-2, with D hard to call. With 1 base removed from V and 1 base from J, the gap between germline ends came to 16 bases. This CDR3 region has 18 residues. Germline V gene data show CDR1 as SGHDN and CDR2 as FVKESK. CDR3 sequence: CASSQVQTRPQNTGELFF. In DNA, the CDR3 is TGTGCCAGCAGCCAAGTCCAAACAAGGCCCCAGAACACCGGGGAGCTGTTTTTT.

This clonotype came up many times. CDR3 DNA: TGTGCCAGCAACCCGTGGGGCGGGAGGCGAGATACGCAGTATTTT. It encodes CASNPWGGRRDTQYF. The rearrangement uses TRBV12-3 or TRBV12-4 and TRBJ2-3; 8 nucleotides agree with TRBD2. The length of the CDR3 is 15 residues. Trimming took 7 bases from V and 5 from J; bases not matched to a gene: 11.

This clonotype was observed many times. V and J are TRBV7-8 and TRBJ2-7, with D possibly being TRBD2 (5 bases). Germline lookup yields CDR1 SGHVS and CDR2 FQNEAQ. V was shortened by 1 base and J by 2 bases, with 9 bases between the two germline ends. The CDR3 loop spans 14 amino acids. The chain's CDR3 is CASSLVEGPYEQYF. The DNA of the CDR3 is TGTGCCAGCAGCTTAGTCGAGGGTCCCTACGAGCAGTACTTC.

This clonotype has only a few counts. V is TRBV6-1 and J is TRBJ1-5; 8 nucleotides line up with TRBD1. This CDR3 region has 15 residues. Trimming removed 7 bases from V and 3 bases from J; junction bases left unmatched: 8. Germline V gene sequence: CDR1 MNHNS, CDR2 SASEGT. This CDR3 reads CASTVGQGINQPQHF. CDR3 DNA sequence: TGTGCCAGCACCGTCGGACAGGGTATCAATCAGCCCCAGCATTTT.

The table lists this clonotype with many counts. This chain uses TRBV6-1 with TRBJ1-3; D not resolved. The germline V gene has CDR1 MNHNS and CDR2 SASEGT. V shed 3 bases and J shed 3 bases, with 6 bases lying between them. This CDR3 region has 13 residues. As DNA, the CDR3 is TGTGCCAGCAGTGATGGGGTTGGAAACACCATATATTTT. Translated: CASSDGVGNTIYF.

This clonotype has ten or more counts. The V gene is TRBV18, the J gene TRBJ2-7; the D is unclear. The CDR3 has 12 residues. Trimming removed 2 bases at V and 2 bases at J, with 4 bases between. Germline loops: CDR1 KGHSH, CDR2 LQKENI. CDR3 protein: CASSPDAYEQYF. In nucleotides, the CDR3 is TGTGCCAGCTCACCAGACGCCTACGAGCAGTACTTC.

A few counts support this clonotype. The chain combines TRBV5-1 with TRBJ2-7; tentative D call: TRBD1 (5 bases). This CDR3 has 14 residues. Germline V gene data show CDR1 as SGHRS and CDR2 as YFSETQ. V was cut by 1 base and J by 5 bases, with 13 bases left in between. DNA for the CDR3: TGCGCCAGCAGCTTGTGGGGCAGATCCCACGAGCAGTACTTC. Its protein product is CASSLWGRSHEQYF.

This clonotype has ten or more counts. J is TRBJ2-7 and V is TRBV20-1; 11 bases fit TRBD2. The junction had 5 bases not matched to a gene; V was cut back by 6 bases and J by 4 bases. CDR1 and CDR2 from the germline V gene are DFQATT and SNEGSKA (reference sequence). CDR3 length equals 13 residues. CDR3 nucleotides: TGCAGTGCACCGGGACTAGCGGAGTACGAGCAGTACTTC. This translates into CSAPGLAEYEQYF.

This clonotype was seen repeatedly, ten times or more. The V and J genes are TRBV7-3 and TRBJ2-5, with D possibly matching TRBD2 (5 bases). V was clipped by 1 base and J by 1 base, with 10 bases between them. CDR3 length: 15 amino acids. CDR1 SGHTA and CDR2 FQGTGA come from the germline V gene. The CDR3 DNA reads TGTGCCAGCAGCTTAATGGCAGCGGCCCAAGAGACCCAGTACTTC. Translating gives CASSLMAAAQETQYF.

The CDR3 reads CAWEKTGNYGYTF. The CDR3 DNA follows: TGTGCCTGGGAAAAAACAGGAAACTATGGCTACACCTTC. The chain is built from TRBV30 and TRBJ1-2, with a weak D call TRBD1 (5 bases). This CDR3 comprises 13 residues. Germline CDR1 and CDR2: GTSNPN and SVGIG (reference sequence). Trimming took 5 bases from V and 2 from J, leaving 12 bases between them.

This clonotype has a count of ten or more. The J gene is TRBJ1-1, the V gene TRBV6-2 or TRBV6-3; the D is unclear. Germline CDR1 MNHEY, CDR2 SVGEGT. The CDR3 covers 14 residues. Trimming removed 0 bases at V and 6 bases at J, with 11 bases between. In DNA, the CDR3 is TGTGCCAGCAGTTACTCGAGTTGGGGTGCTGAAGCTTTCTTT. Translation: CASSYSSWGAEAFF.

This clonotype was found many times. The J gene is TRBJ2-1, the V gene TRBV20-1; TRBD2 matches 7 bases. V lost 5 bases to trimming and J lost 5 bases; unmatched junction nucleotides: 3. The CDR3 covers 12 residues. Looked up from germline, CDR1 is DFQATT and CDR2 is SNEGSKA (reference sequence). CDR3 DNA: TGCAGTGCTCGGCGGGAGAACAATGAGCAGTTCTTC. It specifies CSARRENNEQFF.

The rearrangement links TRBV5-4 to TRBJ1-1; 7 nucleotides line up with TRBD1. J lost 4 bases, V lost 3 bases, and 6 bases had no gene match. Germline V CDR1 and CDR2: SGHNT, YYREEE (reference sequence). The CDR3 consists of 14 residues. The CDR3 sequence is CASSSQGLITEAFF. CDR3 in DNA: TGTGCCAGCAGCTCACAGGGGCTGATCACTGAAGCTTTCTTT.

This clonotype was observed at least ten times. The J gene is TRBJ1-5, the V gene TRBV6-4; D is perhaps TRBD1 (5 bases). Per germline, CDR1 MRHNA and CDR2 SNTAGT. Deletions cut 7 bases from V and 0 bases from J, with 19 bases between. This CDR3 is 17 amino acids long. The CDR3 sequence: CASTRTTDPTSNQPQHF. The DNA for the CDR3 is TGTGCCAGCACCCGAACGACAGACCCGACTAGCAATCAGCCCCAGCATTTT.